This T cell receptor (beta chain) was documented in a study of blood T cell repertoires in COVID-19. Germline values: CDR1 LNHNV, CDR2 YYDKDF (reference sequence). The J segment lost 2 bases and the V segment lost 4 bases, leaving 3 bases of the junction unmatched. This CDR3 region has 15 residues. The data were produced by immunoSEQ multiplex PCR, yet TCRdb's version contains in-frame clones alone and is incomplete. Here the sample spans fewer than 300,000 clones, more than 85% being singletons. Only a few counts were recorded for this clone. V and J are TRBV15 and TRBJ2-1; TRBD2 matches at 9 bases. Sequencing was performed on PBMCs or T cells enriched from blood (not recorded which). This clonotype originated in a man in his forties who had recovered from COVID-19. CDR3 sequence reads: CATSTRLAAYNEQFF. In nucleotides, the CDR3 is TGTGCCACCAGCACAAGACTAGCGGCCTACAATGAGCAGTTCTTC.